The T cell receptor (beta chain) described here comes from a study of blood T cell repertoires in COVID-19 (dated by TCRdb to about 2020). About the study as a whole: The collaborator samples originated in the United States, Italy and Spain and spanned the acute and convalescent phases of COVID-19. Where available, HLA class I and class II types were taken from metadata supplied by the sample provider and were not determined by assay-based typing. Deeply sampled blood TCRbeta repertoires from subjects exposed to, actively infected with, or recovered from COVID-19 were included in the dataset. The prospective study material was composed of cDNA or gDNA derived from T cells, B-cell-depleted T cells, or PBMCs. A freely available public database, intended as a resource for researchers studying the immune response to SARS-CoV-2, is where the repertoires were released. The samples were drawn from the first 160 participants of the ongoing ImmuneRACE study and from 1,254 subjects provided by 6 global collaborators. A de-identified subject ID, COVID-19 status, age in years and sex were almost always included in the sample metadata. Overall results and qualifications from the work: Clinical and demographic metadata were provided uncurated, with the amount varying by source and participant.

Collaborating institutions collected whole blood in K2EDTA tubes following their own protocols. For TCRbeta analysis, collaborators shipped samples in one of three forms: frozen whole blood, isolated PBMCs, or DNA extracted from either of those sample types. As to this clone: This receptor's antigen is unknown. No base-level quality is on record; no much larger clone is a single base apart.

CDR3 length: 16 amino acids, cysteine to phenylalanine. The retained sequence is limited to the CDR3, 48 bases, with the frame set at the first base. From a lookup of the germline V gene (reference sequence), CDR1 and CDR2 are LNHDA and SQIVND. The junction shows trimming of 3 bases on V and 3 bases on J, and the gene matches do not reach 2 bases of it. The immunoSEQ Assay, a bias-controlled multiplex PCR, was used to amplify TCRbeta CDR3 regions from genomic DNA. The authors processed their data as follows. The number of nucleated cells in each sample was estimated by amplification of reference gene primers within the assay. Sequence reads were collapsed and filtered to measure the absolute abundance of every unique TCRbeta CDR3 rearrangement. For each sample, productive Simpson clonality was calculated by taking the square root of Simpson's diversity index across productive rearrangements. This is the immuneACCESS table as TCRdb keeps it, with only in-frame sequences that have V and J called. A part of the clones is gone; compared with another copy, unresolved V genes explain less than half, and the rest is unexplained. That table furnishes V, J and clone size, whereas the DNA furnished D and trimming. The sample table holds about 45,000 clones, of which about 83% were seen once. 8% to 9% of the sample goes to the ten largest clones.

The rearranged chain carries TRBV19 and TRBJ2-5, with 15 junctional bases fitting TRBD2. Sequencing was carried out using peripheral blood. The clonotype comes from a man at least 80 years old in a cohort sampled during active COVID-19. CDR3 reads: CASSIRTSGGEETQYF. The DNA sequence is as follows: TGTGCCAGTAGTATTCGGACTAGCGGGGGGGAAGAGACCCAGTACTTC.